These T cell receptor beta chains were read from a single sample in a study of CD8 T cell repertoires and HIV-1 epitope variants. The antigens of these receptors remain unknown. Some clones are missing from TCRdb's copy, which holds only in-frame ones; the method was immunoSEQ multiplex PCR. The table lists around 5,400 clones, approximately 62% of them singletons. The sample consisted of cultured CD8+ T cells derived from PBMCs. These receptors were collected from a male donor with HIV. The CDR3 runs from the conserved cysteine through the conserved F or W. The D gene is left open where the match is weak. A row's size may be missing; if present it is once, few, many or a size class.

V	D	size	length	J	CDR3	DNA
TRBV28	-	once	15	TRBJ2-5	CASSPLAGFQETQYF	TGTGCCAGCAGTCCCTTAGCCGGGTTCCAAGAGACCCAGTACTTC
TRBV29-1	TRBD1	once	14	TRBJ2-7	CSAEGTGGFYEQYF	TGCAGCGCCGAAGGGACAGGGGGCTTCTACGAGCAGTACTTC
TRBV7-2	-	-	15	TRBJ1-2	CASSHSGSRGDGYTF	TGTGCCAGCAGCCATTCAGGGTCCCGGGGAGATGGCTACACCTTC
TRBV9	-	few	18	TRBJ2-3	CASSMPGPGQISADTQYF	TGTGCCAGCAGCATGCCCGGTCCCGGACAGATATCTGCAGATACGCAGTATTTT
TRBV27	TRBD1	-	13	TRBJ2-7	CASSLDRGREQYF	TGTGCCAGCAGCCTCGACAGGGGTCGGGAGCAGTACTTC
TRBV5-6	TRBD2	-	14	TRBJ2-3	CASSLAGDTDTQYF	TGTGCCAGCAGTCTAGCGGGGGACACAGATACGCAGTATTTT
TRBV5-5	TRBD2	few	15	TRBJ2-5	CASSFSSGGQETQYF	TGTGCCAGCAGCTTTTCTAGCGGGGGGCAAGAGACCCAGTACTTC
TRBV7-9	-	-	15	TRBJ1-2	CASSLGFPGPDGYTF	TGTGCCAGCAGCTTAGGGTTCCCCGGACCGGATGGCTACACCTTC
TRBV19	-	-	11	TRBJ1-1	CASSTGTEAFF	TGTGCCAGTAGTACCGGGACTGAAGCTTTCTTT
TRBV10-2	-	-	14	TRBJ1-5	CASRGGESNQPQHF	TGCGCCAGCAGGGGGGGGGAGAGCAATCAGCCCCAGCATTTT
TRBV13	TRBD2	-	19	TRBJ2-1	CASSPPGTSGGEDYNEQFF	TGTGCCAGCAGCCCGCCCGGGACTAGCGGGGGAGAAGACTACAATGAGCAGTTCTTC
TRBV23-1	TRBD1	-	16	TRBJ1-1	CASSHSGTGVNTEAFF	TGCGCCAGCAGTCATTCCGGGACAGGGGTGAACACTGAAGCTTTCTTT
TRBV28	TRBD1	-	15	TRBJ1-2	CASRTPGQGGYGYTF	TGTGCCAGCAGGACTCCGGGACAGGGGGGCTATGGCTACACCTTC
TRBV2	-	-	16	TRBJ2-1	CASSPLSGGLYNEQFF	TGTGCCAGCAGCCCCCTCTCTGGGGGGCTCTACAATGAGCAGTTCTTC
TRBV19	TRBD1	-	14	TRBJ1-1	CASSIGTGPFEAFF	TGTGCCAGTAGTATTGGGACAGGGCCCTTTGAAGCTTTCTTT
TRBV5-4	TRBD2	-	16	TRBJ2-5	CASSLGLAGGGETQYF	TGTGCCAGCAGCTTGGGACTAGCGGGGGGAGGGGAGACCCAGTACTTC
TRBV28	TRBD2	-	15	TRBJ2-3	CASSRTSGGRDTQYF	TGTGCCAGCAGCCGGACTAGCGGGGGCCGGGATACGCAGTATTTT
TRBV6-5	TRBD2	few	14	TRBJ2-7	CASSFSRGGYEQYF	TGTGCCAGCAGCTTCAGCCGGGGGGGCTACGAGCAGTACTTC